A single sample is the source of the 26 T cell receptor beta chains below, sequenced in a study of radiotherapy plus CTLA-4 blockade in lung cancer. The repertoire was sequenced with immunoSEQ multiplex PCR; TCRdb's copy has only in-frame clones and lacks some. The sample comprises fewer than 75,000 clones, around nine tenths of which are singletons, and over 35% rests with the top ten. Source: peripheral blood, taken from a patient treated with radiotherapy plus ipilimumab. All receptors come from a human donor with non-small cell lung cancer that progressed on radiotherapy plus ipilimumab.

The chain is built from TRBV7-3 and TRBJ1-5; D ambiguous. Germline-derived CDR1 and CDR2 are SGHTA and FQGTGA. The CDR3 length is 12 residues. The V end was cut by 3 bases, the J end by 6 bases, with 6 bases between. The CDR3 DNA is TGTGCCAGCAGCTTTACACCTCAGCCCCAGCATTTT. The encoded protein is CASSFTPQPQHF.

The chain couples TRBV10-3 to TRBJ2-5, with 11 bases aligning to TRBD1. The J segment lost 5 bases and the V segment lost 8 bases, leaving 1 base of the junction unmatched. Germline V gene sequence: CDR1 ENHRY, CDR2 SYGVKD. The CDR3 consists of 12 residues. The CDR3 DNA is TGTGCCATCGGGACAGGGGGGGAGACCCAGTACTTC. Residues: CAIGTGGETQYF.

The chain is built from TRBV29-1 and TRBJ1-2; D call uncertain. Germline values: CDR1 SQVTM, CDR2 ANQGSEA. CDR3 size: 14 residues. V was shortened by 6 bases and J by 1 base, with 15 bases between the two germline ends. The CDR3 protein is CSVMSAGINYGYTF. The CDR3 nucleotides are TGCAGCGTGATGTCCGCCGGAATTAACTATGGCTACACCTTC.

The chain couples TRBV5-1 to TRBJ2-2, with TRBD2 identical over 8 bases. The length of the CDR3 is 15 residues. CDR1 is SGHRS, CDR2 YFSETQ, per germline. Unmatched junction bases numbered 4, after V lost 0 bases and J lost 6 bases. The CDR3 DNA follows: TGCGCCAGCAGCTTGGAGCGGGAGATACCCGGGGAGCTGTTTTTT. Its translation: CASSLEREIPGELFF.

The chain links TRBV6-6 to TRBJ2-1; 8 bases match TRBD1. J was trimmed by 7 bases and V by 6 bases; bases with no gene match: 8. The CDR3 loop spans 14 amino acids. Germline V gene sequence: CDR1 MNHNY, CDR2 SVGAGI (reference sequence). The CDR3 spells CASSRQGPPNEQFF. The CDR3 nucleotides read TGTGCCAGCAGCAGACAGGGGCCCCCGAATGAGCAGTTCTTC.

The V and J genes are TRBV6-5 and TRBJ2-7; D is uncertain. V was cut by 6 bases and J by 3 bases, with 18 bases left in between. From germline, CDR1 is MNHEY and CDR2 SVGAGI. The CDR3 is made up of 15 amino acids. The CDR3, as DNA: TGTGCCAGCAGCCTTACTATCGACGGATTCTACGAGCAGTACGTC. Its protein product is CASSLTIDGFYEQYV.

The chain has TRBV18 and TRBJ2-7; D remains ambiguous. V gave up 2 bases and J gave up 7 bases, with 12 bases separating them. CDR3 length equals 13 residues. Germline V gene data show CDR1 as KGHSH and CDR2 as LQKENI. CDR3 DNA: TGTGCCAGCTCACCAACTGGGGATAGGGAGCAGTACGTC. Its protein product is CASSPTGDREQYV.

This chain joins TRBV29-1 and TRBJ1-2; the D is unclear. The CDR3 has 10 residues. V lost 7 bases, J lost 1 base, and 4 bases lay in between. Germline V gene sequence: CDR1 SQVTM, CDR2 ANQGSEA. The DNA for the CDR3 is TGCAGCGGACATAACTATGGCTACACCTTC. Translation: CSGHNYGYTF.

V usage is TRBV29-1 and J usage is TRBJ2-3; D remains ambiguous. CDR1 is SQVTM, CDR2 ANQGSEA, per germline. CDR3 size: 14 residues. Deletions cut 4 bases from V and 2 bases from J, with 13 bases between. CDR3 in amino acids: CSVAGHSLTDTQYF. DNA for the CDR3: TGCAGCGTTGCAGGCCACAGCCTCACAGATACGCAGTATTTT.

This chain links TRBV2 with TRBJ2-3; TRBD2 agrees at 7 bases. After removal of 7 bases from V and 2 bases from J, the junction contained 6 bases not matched to a gene. The CDR3 covers 14 residues. The germline CDR1 and CDR2 sequences are SNHLY and FYNNEI. CDR3: CASKAGEVTDTQYF. CDR3 coding DNA: TGTGCCAGCAAGGCGGGAGAGGTCACAGATACGCAGTATTTT.

The V call is TRBV6-6, the J call TRBJ2-7, with unresolved D. Looked up from germline, CDR1 is MNHNY and CDR2 is SVGAGI (reference sequence). V was cut by 2 bases and J by 0 bases, with 14 bases left in between. The CDR3 covers 16 residues. The CDR3 DNA reads as TGTGCCAGCAGTTACGTCGGTGCCAGGAGCTCCTACGAGCAGTACTTC. Its translation: CASSYVGARSSYEQYF.

The genes are TRBV7-3 and TRBJ2-1, with TRBD2 matching 7 bases. Germline V CDR1 and CDR2: SGHTA, FQGTGA. V was pared by 3 bases and J by 13 bases, with 6 bases of the junction left unmatched. This CDR3 has 12 amino acids. CDR3 DNA: TGTGCCAGCAGCTTGGAGCGCGGGAGTCAGTTCTTC. Its protein product is CASSLERGSQFF.

The V call is TRBV6-5, the J call TRBJ1-2; D is unclear. The CDR3 totals 12 residues. Germline values: CDR1 MNHEY, CDR2 SVGAGI. V lost 6 bases, J lost 8 bases, and 13 bases lay in between. This CDR3 is CASSQGLRGYTF. CDR3 nucleotides: TGTGCCAGCAGCCAAGGACTCCGCGGCTACACCTTC.

The V gene is TRBV19, the J gene TRBJ2-5; 10 nucleotides line up with TRBD2. Per the germline V gene, CDR1 is LNHDA and CDR2 is SQIVND (reference sequence). The V gene end was trimmed by 3 bases and the J gene end by 3 bases; junction bases not matched to a gene: 13. The CDR3 is 18 amino acids. CDR3 in DNA: TGTGCCAGTAGTATCCCGATGACTAGCGGGTTACGAGAAGAGACCCAGTACTTC. Residues: CASSIPMTSGLREETQYF.

This sequence joins TRBV6-1 and TRBJ2-1; D remains ambiguous. CDR3 length equals 14 residues. In germline, CDR1 is MNHNS, CDR2 SASEGT. Between the trimmed V and J ends, which lost 1 base and 4 bases, there was a span of 8 bases. The DNA of the CDR3 is TGTGCCAGCAGTGAAGTAGTGGAGTACAATGAGCAGTTCTTC. Amino acid sequence: CASSEVVEYNEQFF.

This clone was seen a handful of times. V gene TRBV30 combines with J gene TRBJ1-3, with no clear D. This CDR3 has 13 residues. CDR1 is GTSNPN and CDR2 is SVGIG in the germline V gene (reference sequence). V lost 0 bases to trimming and J lost 2 bases, with 5 bases between them. Here the CDR3 reads CAWSVTAGNTIYF. Written as DNA, the CDR3 is TGTGCCTGGAGTGTAACCGCTGGAAACACCATATATTTT.

This CDR3 is CASTLGAKAKKLFF. The CDR3 DNA sequence: TGTGCCAGTACCCTGGGGGCCAAGGCCAAAAAACTGTTTTTT. The chain uses TRBV13 and TRBJ1-4, with D maybe TRBD1 (6 bases). This CDR3 is built from 14 residues. The ends were cut back, 9 bases at V and 9 bases at J, with 20 bases in the middle. The germline V gene has CDR1 PRHDT and CDR2 FYEKMQ (reference sequence).

This clone was observed once. V gene TRBV11-1 combines with J gene TRBJ2-4; 8 bases are shared with TRBD1. Germline V CDR1 and CDR2: SGHAT, FQDESV (reference sequence). CDR3 size: 17 residues. With V trimmed by 1 base and J by 1 base, 6 bases remained unmatched. CDR3 bases: TGTGCCAGCAGCTTAGGGCAGGGGGCTTGGGCCAAAAACATTCAGTACTTC. Its protein product is CASSLGQGAWAKNIQYF. The variable domain in full, with the rest retrieved from reference TRBV11-1 and TRBJ2-4, is EAEVAQSPRYKITEKSQAVAFWCDPISGHATLYWYRQILGQGPELLVQFQDESVVDDSQLPKDRFSAERLKGVDSTLKIQPAELGDSAMYLCASSLGQGAWAKNIQYFGAGTRLSVL.

V usage is TRBV9 and J usage is TRBJ2-7, with TRBD2 matching 13 bases. CDR3 size: 16 residues. The ends lost 4 bases at V and 4 bases at J; junction bases unmatched: 8. CDR1 is SGDLS, CDR2 YYNGEE, per germline. The CDR3 DNA reads TGTGCCAGCAGCCCCACCGGGACTAGCGGGGCTTACGAGCAGTACTTC. Protein sequence: CASSPTGTSGAYEQYF.

This clone was picked up one time. J is TRBJ2-7 and V is TRBV4-1, with TRBD1 matching 9 bases. Trimming cost V 1 base and J 2 bases; bases outside gene matches: 3. This CDR3 is 15 amino acids long. Germline lookup yields CDR1 MGHRA and CDR2 YSYEKL. This CDR3 is CASSQATGGTYEQYF. CDR3 bases: TGCGCCAGCAGCCAAGCGACAGGGGGGACCTACGAGCAGTACTTC.

The chain recombines TRBV2 with TRBJ2-3, with unresolved D. The germline CDR1 and CDR2 sequences are SNHLY and FYNNEI. Trimming pared 8 bases from V and 0 bases from J, leaving 12 bases between. The CDR3 is 14 residues long. The CDR3 loop reads CASGSWASTDTQYF. The CDR3 DNA sequence: TGTGCCAGCGGTTCGTGGGCTAGCACAGATACGCAGTATTTT.

The V gene is TRBV5-1, the J gene TRBJ1-4; 10 bases are a match to TRBD1. Germline loops: CDR1 SGHRS, CDR2 YFSETQ. The CDR3 has 16 residues. The J segment lost 3 bases and the V segment lost 0 bases, leaving 2 bases of the junction unmatched. DNA of the CDR3: TGCGCCAGCAGCTTGGGACAGGGGGCTCCTAATGAAAAACTGTTTTTT. This codes for CASSLGQGAPNEKLFF.

The chain uses TRBV13 and TRBJ2-1; the match to TRBD2 covers 8 bases. V shed 2 bases and J 10 bases; nucleotides not matched to a gene: 10. The germline gives CDR1 PRHDT, CDR2 FYEKMQ (reference sequence). CDR3 size: 15 residues. The CDR3 DNA is TGTGCCAGCAGCTTAATCTCCGCTAGCGGGCTAGAGCAGTTCTTC. Its protein is CASSLISASGLEQFF.

V is TRBV2 and J is TRBJ1-5; unclear D gene. The CDR3 is made up of 14 amino acids. Trimming removed 3 bases from V and 1 base from J, with 7 bases in between. CDR1 and CDR2 (germline): SNHLY, FYNNEI. CDR3 in amino acids: CASSDSGSNQPQHF. The CDR3 DNA sequence: TGTGCCAGCAGTGACTCCGGAAGCAATCAGCCCCAGCATTTT. Supplemented by reference TRBV2 and TRBJ1-5, the full variable domain reads EPEVTQTPSHQVTQMGQEVILRCVPISNHLYFYWYRQILGQKVEFLVSFYNNEISEKSEIFDDQFSVERPDGSNFTLKIRSTKLEDSAMYFCASSDSGSNQPQHFGDGTRLSIL.

This chain links TRBV19 with TRBJ2-3; 9 bases agree with TRBD2. The J segment lost 5 bases and the V segment lost 5 bases, leaving 11 bases of the junction unmatched. Germline V gives CDR1 LNHDA, CDR2 SQIVND (reference sequence). The CDR3 spans 16 residues. Here the CDR3 DNA reads TGTGCCAGTAGTCGTGGTGTAGCGGGAGAAGGAGATACGCAGTATTTT. It is translated as CASSRGVAGEGDTQYF.

This rearrangement joins TRBV18 to TRBJ1-3; D call uncertain. This CDR3 has 16 residues. Deletions cut 3 bases from V and 0 bases from J, with 12 bases between. Germline V gene lookup returns CDR1 KGHSH and CDR2 LQKENI. The CDR3 nucleotides read TGTGCCAGCTCACCGGGCAGGCCCAACTCTGGAAACACCATATATTTT. Amino acids: CASSPGRPNSGNTIYF.